A single sample is the source of the 3 T cell receptor beta chains below, sequenced in a study of blood T cell repertoires in COVID-19. The assay was immunoSEQ multiplex PCR, and TCRdb's table has in-frame clones only and misses some. The sample lists about 170,000 clones, around nine tenths occurring once. Sequencing input: peripheral blood. These receptors came from an elderly woman with COVID-19, enrolled during active disease.

The chain links TRBV7-9 to TRBJ1-2, with a tentative D call TRBD1 (6 bases). Between the trimmed V and J ends, which lost 1 base and 7 bases, there was a span of 19 bases. This CDR3 is built from 16 residues. Germline CDR1 is SEHNR and CDR2 is FQNEAQ (reference sequence). CDR3 in DNA: TGTGCCAGCAGCTTAGGGGAGACAGGAGATTGGCTTGGCTACACCTTC. This sequence encodes CASSLGETGDWLGYTF.

This rearrangement joins TRBV18 to TRBJ1-5; D call uncertain. The V gene's germline CDR1 is KGHSH and CDR2 LQKENI. The CDR3 is 14 residues long. Trimming removed 8 bases at V and 3 bases at J, with 14 bases between. For the CDR3, the DNA is TGTGCCAGCGCGGGTCCCAAATTCAATCAGCCCCAGCATTTT. This gives the protein CASAGPKFNQPQHF.

This clone was counted once. V gene TRBV24-1 combines with J gene TRBJ2-1; D is possibly TRBD2 (5 bases). CDR1 is KGHDR and CDR2 is SFDVKD in the germline V gene. This CDR3 comprises 16 residues. The V and J ends lost 4 bases and 2 bases respectively, with 14 bases between them. The CDR3 sequence is CATSDNRGDPYNEQFF. The CDR3 coding sequence is TGTGCCACCAGTGACAATCGGGGAGACCCCTACAATGAGCAGTTCTTC.